The source of this T cell receptor beta chain is a study of T cells in Graves' hyperthyroidism and ophthalmopathy. Orbital computed tomography and thyroid ultrasound, together with serum TRAb and thyroxine and clinical symptoms, were used for diagnoses. CDR1 is SGHDN, CDR2 FVKESK, per germline. Trimming stripped 1 base from V and 7 bases from J, with 20 bases between. This CDR3 has 17 residues. RNA transcripts provided the source from which TCR beta CDR3 regions were amplified. Researchers ran a first-round RT-PCR on the TCR CDR3 using the HTBI primer set. TCRdb ran MiXCR on the multiplex PCR reads and lists one entry per CDR3 protein. The data contain about 560,000 distinct CDR3 sequences, around 15% of them singletons. This clonotype has just a few counts.

V is TRBV14 and J is TRBJ1-3; possibly TRBD1 for D (5 bases). This TCR came from a woman aged 18-30 years with Graves' hyperthyroidism. Sequencing was done on a sample of blood. The CDR3 nucleotides are TGTGCCAGCAGCCAAGGCCCTGGGGCAGGGAAAAGGAACACCATATATTTT. This encodes CASSQGPGAGKRNTIYF.